The 24 T cell receptor beta chains below all came from one sample that was sequenced in a study of OX40 agonist ivuxolimab in advanced cancers. Clones were read by immunoSEQ multiplex PCR, and TCRdb kept only the in-frame ones, dropping some. This table has around 77,000 clones, 78% appearing once. Sequencing was performed on CD4+ or CD8+ T cells sorted from blood, taken in a trial of the OX40 agonist ivuxolimab. These TCRs come from an adult with an advanced solid tumor such as melanoma, head and neck, liver or kidney cancer.

V usage is TRBV10-3 and J usage is TRBJ1-2, with D maybe TRBD1 (6 bases). This CDR3 has 14 amino acids. CDR1 is ENHRY, CDR2 SYGVKD, per germline. Trimming removed 7 bases from V and 1 base from J, with 13 bases in between. The CDR3 region is CAITPTGFNYGYTF. The DNA of the CDR3 is TGTGCCATCACACCGACAGGCTTTAACTATGGCTACACCTTC.

The V gene is TRBV11-3, the J gene TRBJ2-7, with unresolved D. Per the germline V gene, CDR1 is SGHNT and CDR2 is YENEEA. Trimming removed 0 bases from V and 5 bases from J, with 14 bases in between. The CDR3 runs to 15 residues. CDR3 nucleotides: TGTGCCAGCAGCTTAGAAGGCAGAGACATCGACGAGCAGTACTTC. This codes for CASSLEGRDIDEQYF.

The V call is TRBV7-2, the J call TRBJ1-1; 8 positions match TRBD1. Germline V CDR1 and CDR2: SGHTA, FQGNSA. The CDR3 spans 13 residues. J was trimmed by 5 bases and V by 7 bases; bases with no gene match: 6. CDR3 sequence: CASNRDRRTEAFF. The CDR3 nucleotides are TGTGCCAGCAACCGGGACAGGAGAACTGAAGCTTTCTTT.

V is TRBV5-1 and J is TRBJ2-7; D unresolved. V dropped 0 bases and J dropped 1 base, with 8 bases sitting between them. From germline, CDR1 is SGHRS and CDR2 YFSETQ. The CDR3 is 14 amino acids. DNA of the CDR3: TGCGCCAGCAGCTTGGCCTGGCGTTCCTACGAGCAGTACTTC. Translating it yields CASSLAWRSYEQYF.

V usage is TRBV7-2 and J usage is TRBJ2-3, with D uncertain. The CDR3 is 14 residues long. The germline V and J ends were trimmed by 1 base and 3 bases, with 8 bases remaining between them. Germline CDR1 reads SGHTA; CDR2 reads FQGNSA. The CDR3, as DNA: TGTGCCAGCAGCTTAGATTCCAGGACAGATACGCAGTATTTT. Residues: CASSLDSRTDTQYF.

J is TRBJ1-1 and V is TRBV7-9; 9 bases fit TRBD1. CDR1 and CDR2 from the germline V gene are SEHNR and FQNEAQ (reference sequence). The CDR3 runs to 19 residues. Losses at the gene ends were 0 bases for V and 0 bases for J; bases not matched to a gene: 11. CDR3 in DNA: TGTGCCAGCAGCTTAGCGAGGGGGACAGGGCTTCAGATGAACACTGAAGCTTTCTTT. Protein: CASSLARGTGLQMNTEAFF. Full variable domain (outside the CDR3, taken from reference TRBV7-9 and TRBJ1-1): DTGVSQNPRHKITKRGQNVTFRCDPISEHNRLYWYRQTLGQGPEFLTYFQNEAQLEKSRLLSDRFSAERPKGSFSTLEIQRTEQGDSAMYLCASSLARGTGLQMNTEAFFGQGTRLTVV.

The V and J genes are TRBV18 and TRBJ1-2; 8 bases match TRBD1. The CDR3 covers 16 residues. Germline V gene data show CDR1 as KGHSH and CDR2 as LQKENI. The ends lost 0 bases at V and 0 bases at J; junction bases unmatched: 3. The CDR3 reads CASSPPDREANYGYTF. The DNA for the CDR3 is TGTGCCAGCTCACCACCGGACAGGGAAGCTAACTATGGCTACACCTTC.

V is TRBV2 and J is TRBJ1-5; D is perhaps TRBD1 (5 bases). V lost 5 bases and J lost 5, with 7 bases in between. The CDR3 spans 12 residues. CDR1 is SNHLY, CDR2 FYNNEI, per germline. DNA of the CDR3: TGTGCCAGCAGTTCGGGGGATCAGCCCCAGCATTTT. Translation gives CASSSGDQPQHF.

In this sample, this clone turned up a few times. The V gene is TRBV5-1, the J gene TRBJ1-1; 8 bases fit TRBD1. The germline V gene has CDR1 SGHRS and CDR2 YFSETQ. The junction had 9 bases not matched to a gene; V was cut back by 2 bases and J by 3 bases. The CDR3 has 16 residues. The CDR3 reads CASSFLPTGDDTEAFF. For the CDR3, the DNA is TGCGCCAGCAGCTTTCTGCCGACAGGGGACGACACTGAAGCTTTCTTT.

The chain joins TRBV29-1 to TRBJ2-3, with 8 bases matching TRBD2. The CDR3 covers 18 residues. The trim removed 1 base at V and 0 bases at J, leaving 12 bases unmatched. Germline V gene data show CDR1 as SQVTM and CDR2 as ANQGSEA. CDR3 nucleotides: TGCAGCGTTGAAGGCGCTGGGGCGGGAGGTCTGAGCACAGATACGCAGTATTTT. Residues: CSVEGAGAGGLSTDTQYF.

The genes are TRBV28 and TRBJ1-1, with D hard to call. Germline CDR1 and CDR2: MDHEN and SYDVKM. This CDR3 comprises 18 residues. V was trimmed by 2 bases and J by 6 bases, leaving 25 bases between them. The CDR3 region has the DNA TGTGCCAGCAGTTTAAGCCGGACTGTGGTTTCGAGGTATGCTGAAGCTTTCTTT. Translating gives CASSLSRTVVSRYAEAFF.

The chain is built from TRBV7-2 and TRBJ1-3; 7 bases are a match to TRBD1. Germline trimming cut 5 bases from V and 0 bases from J; bases unmatched to any gene: 4. The CDR3 contains 15 residues. Germline loops: CDR1 SGHTA, CDR2 FQGNSA. The CDR3 spells CASSTRDSSGNTIYF. The CDR3 DNA reads TGTGCCAGCAGCACTCGGGACAGCTCTGGAAACACCATATATTTT.

This chain uses TRBV29-1 with TRBJ1-1; 10 bases fit TRBD1. The V gene end was trimmed by 6 bases and the J gene end by 5 bases; junction bases not matched to a gene: 6. In germline, CDR1 is SQVTM, CDR2 ANQGSEA. The CDR3 is 13 amino acids. CDR3 region: CSVPGTGVTEAFF. The CDR3 DNA reads TGCAGCGTCCCCGGGACAGGGGTTACTGAAGCTTTCTTT. Using reference TRBV29-1 and TRBJ1-1 for the parts outside the CDR3, the full variable domain is SAVISQKPSRDICQRGTSLTIQCQVDSQVTMMFWYRQQPGQSLTLIATANQGSEATYESGFVIDKFPISRPNLTFSTLTVSNMSPEDSSIYLCSVPGTGVTEAFFGQGTRLTVV.

V gene TRBV6-5 combines with J gene TRBJ2-7; 9 bases match TRBD1. The CDR3 contains 14 residues. The germline gives CDR1 MNHEY, CDR2 SVGAGI. V was pared by 5 bases and J by 5 bases, with 7 bases of the junction left unmatched. The CDR3 DNA sequence: TGTGCCAGCAGTAGGGGGACAGGGTCTCACGAGCAGTACTTC. Protein: CASSRGTGSHEQYF.

This chain links TRBV5-5 with TRBJ2-7, with D possibly TRBD2 on 5 matching bases. Germline CDR1 SGHKS, CDR2 YYEKEE (reference sequence). V was clipped by 2 bases and J by 6 bases, with 12 bases between them. The CDR3 totals 13 residues. For the CDR3, the DNA is TGTGCCAGCAGCTTAGTTGGCCGGGGCGAGCAGTACTTC. Translated, it gives CASSLVGRGEQYF. The whole variable domain, remainder taken from reference TRBV5-5 and TRBJ2-7, is DAGVTQSPTHLIKTRGQQVTLRCSPISGHKSVSWYQQVLGQGPQFIFQYYEKEERGRGNFPDRFSARQFPNYSSELNVNALLLGDSALYLCASSLVGRGEQYFGPGTRLTVT.

The chain combines TRBV18 with TRBJ2-3; no clear D. There are 17 residues in the CDR3. V lost 1 base and J lost 2, with 16 bases in between. The germline V gene encodes CDR1 KGHSH and CDR2 LQKENI. Here the CDR3 DNA reads TGTGCCAGCTCACCACGTTTCGAGACTTTCGACACAGATACGCAGTATTTT. Encoded protein: CASSPRFETFDTDTQYF.

The chain has TRBV19 and TRBJ2-6; the D gene is possibly TRBD2 (6 bases). V lost 4 bases and J lost 2, with 6 bases in between. The CDR3 runs to 14 residues. CDR1 is LNHDA and CDR2 is SQIVND in the germline V gene (reference sequence). The CDR3 sequence is CASSSGTGANVLTF. In DNA, the CDR3 is TGTGCCAGTAGTAGCGGGACTGGGGCCAACGTCCTGACTTTC. Variable domain in full (rest from reference TRBV19 and TRBJ2-6): DGGITQSPKYLFRKEGQNVTLSCEQNLNHDAMYWYRQDPGQGLRLIYYSQIVNDFQKGDIAEGYSVSREKKESFPLTVTSAQKNPTAFYLCASSSGTGANVLTFGAGSRLTVL.

The genes are TRBV29-1 and TRBJ2-1, with 10 bases aligning to TRBD2. V dropped 5 bases and J dropped 4; count of bases not matched to a gene: 8. The V gene's germline CDR1 is SQVTM and CDR2 ANQGSEA. There are 15 residues in the CDR3. The CDR3 loop reads CSVPPTSGVYNEQFF. CDR3 nucleotide sequence: TGCAGCGTTCCACCTACTAGCGGGGTATACAATGAGCAGTTCTTC.

The V and J genes are TRBV30 and TRBJ1-2; possible D gene TRBD1, 5 bases. The germline V and J ends were trimmed by 3 bases and 4 bases, with 15 bases remaining between them. The CDR3 is made up of 14 amino acids. The germline CDR1 and CDR2 sequences are GTSNPN and SVGIG (reference sequence). The CDR3 nucleotides are TGTGCCTGGAGGCCTCCGGGGGAGGGCTATGGCTACACCTTC. This encodes CAWRPPGEGYGYTF.

This rearrangement joins TRBV5-1 to TRBJ2-1, with TRBD2 identical over 11 bases. The trim removed 5 bases at V and 0 bases at J, leaving 10 bases unmatched. Germline loops: CDR1 SGHRS, CDR2 YFSETQ. The CDR3 contains 18 residues. CDR3 nucleotides: TGCGCCAGCAGTTTGACTAGCGGGATCCGAAGCTCCTACAATGAGCAGTTCTTC. It encodes CASSLTSGIRSSYNEQFF.

This clone has a handful of counts. The rearrangement uses TRBV28 and TRBJ1-6; D ambiguous. The V and J ends lost 4 bases and 14 bases respectively, with 9 bases between them. There are 11 residues in the CDR3. CDR1 and CDR2 from the germline V gene are MDHEN and SYDVKM. The CDR3 spells CASSSPPALHF. CDR3 coding DNA: TGTGCCAGCAGTTCCCCCCCGGCCCTCCACTTT.

This chain joins TRBV30 and TRBJ2-5; the D call may be TRBD1 or TRBD2 (6 bases each). There are 12 residues in the CDR3. V lost 2 bases and J 3 bases, leaving 7 bases between the germline ends. CDR1 and CDR2 (germline): GTSNPN, SVGIG (reference sequence). CDR3: CAWSRGEETQYF. CDR3 nucleotide sequence: TGTGCCTGGAGTAGGGGGGAAGAGACCCAGTACTTC.

J is TRBJ1-1 and V is TRBV28; D is possibly TRBD1 (6 bases). CDR3 length: 14 amino acids. The V end was cut by 2 bases, the J end by 1 base, with 8 bases between. Germline values: CDR1 MDHEN, CDR2 SYDVKM. This CDR3 is CASSLLGQNTEAFF. DNA for the CDR3: TGTGCCAGCAGTTTACTGGGACAGAACACTGAAGCTTTCTTT.

The V gene is TRBV6-4, the J gene TRBJ1-1, with D perhaps TRBD1 (5 bases). CDR3 length: 15 residues. CDR1 is MRHNA, CDR2 SNTAGT, per germline. The V end lost 6 bases, the J end lost 4 bases, and 18 bases lay between the germline ends. The CDR3 DNA reads as TGTGCCAGCAGCCCGGGGGAGGTGCTGTCCACTGAAGCTTTCTTT. The encoded protein is CASSPGEVLSTEAFF.